This T cell receptor (beta chain) emerged from a study of blood T cell repertoires in COVID-19 (dated by TCRdb to about 2020). About the investigation overall: The collaborator samples originated in the United States, Italy and Spain and spanned the acute and convalescent phases of COVID-19. The material from the prospective study consisted of cDNA or gDNA derived from T cells, B-cell-depleted T cells, or PBMCs. Subjects who had been exposed to COVID-19, were actively infected with it, or had recovered from it provided the deeply sampled blood TCRbeta repertoires that made up the dataset. The repertoires were released in a freely available public database meant as a resource for research on the immune response to SARS-CoV-2. Samples were obtained from the ongoing ImmuneRACE study (first 160 participants) and from roughly 1,300 subjects provided by 6 global collaborators. Sample metadata almost always included a de-identified subject ID, COVID-19 status, age in years and sex. Where available, HLA class I and class II types were taken from metadata supplied by the sample provider and were not determined by assay-based typing.

TCRbeta CDR3 regions were amplified from genomic DNA by means of the immunoSEQ Assay, a bias-controlled multiplex PCR. On the study's bioinformatics: Nucleated cell counts per sample were estimated from amplification of reference gene primers within the assay. Sequence reads were collapsed and filtered to measure the absolute abundance of every unique TCRbeta CDR3 rearrangement. For each sample, productive Simpson clonality was calculated as the square root of Simpson's diversity index across productive rearrangements. This immuneACCESS table, as held by TCRdb, lists in-frame sequences with V and J called but not all clones. Of the missing ones, under half trace to an unresolved V gene in checked studies; the others have no known cause. V and J calls and clone size are those listed in that table; D and trimming were worked out from the DNA. For this sample there are approximately 170,000 clones; around four fifths appear just once. The ten biggest clones cover approximately 4.4% of the sample.

Notes on this clone: Its antigen target is currently unknown. Base-call qualities are not available, and no considerably larger clone is one nucleotide away.

Participants in the prospective study were aged about 18 to 95 years, lived in some 24 United States geographic areas, and enrolled through a virtual design. Cohort assignment in the prospective study relied on participant-reported clinical history from a screening survey and a study questionnaire. Recovered participants in ImmuneRACE Cohort 3 were defined as having two consecutive negative NP/OP PCR tests, clearance from a healthcare professional, or resolution of symptoms. In the prospective study, mobile phlebotomists collected whole blood, serum and a nasopharyngeal or oropharyngeal swab from each participant. Over an approximately 2-month period, participants in the prospective study had the option of providing additional blood draws and questionnaires. Before DNA extraction, blood samples from the prospective study were shipped at room temperature or frozen. The CDR3 numbers 16 residues from cysteine through phenylalanine. The read is trimmed to its CDR3 DNA, 48 bases read in frame from base 1. V is cut back by 2 bases and J by 6 bases, with 5 bases in the junction unmatched. Looking up the germline V gene yields CDR1 SGHTA and CDR2 FQGNSA.

Points the paper makes about the study in general: Clinical and demographic metadata were provided uncurated, with the amount varying by source and participant.

This clonotype was sampled from a woman between 45 and 60 years old who had recovered from COVID-19. Material: PBMCs or T cells enriched from blood (not recorded which). The rearrangement joined TRBV7-2 to TRBJ2-3, with 13 bases aligning to TRBD2. The CDR3 here reads CASSLRLAGGKDTQYF. The DNA reads TGTGCCAGCAGCTTACGACTAGCGGGGGGTAAGGATACGCAGTATTTT.